The 29 T cell receptor beta chains in this list originate from one sample, sequenced in a study of T-cell memory formation after mild COVID-19 (dated by TCRdb to the early 2020s). Preparation of the library involved 5' RACE. Instrument on record: Illumina NovaSeq 6000. The public reads were reanalyzed by TCRdb: fastp trimming at Q25, MiXCR alignment, in-frame beta chains only. Here each entry gathers all rows of one CDR3 protein and keeps the most common genes and DNA. The sample table shows around 340,000 distinct CDR3 sequences, and 15% to 20% are seen once. The ten largest clones represent about 22% of the sample. Sequencing input: PBMCs or a T cell subset sorted from them (not recorded which). These receptors were collected from a man in his late teens or twenties who had mild COVID-19 (a few samples of this study predate the infection). The sample titles of this study are shuffled in the database, so cell type and time point are left out; the donor was told from shared clones.

Comment on this clonotype: No conserved phenylalanine or tryptophan is present at the end of the CDR3, so a read error is the likely explanation. Here the CDR3 reads CSATGLAAQETQYL. CDR3 nucleotide sequence: TGCAGTGCTACGGGACTAGCGGCACAAGAGACCCAGTACTTA. This chain joins TRBV20-1 and TRBJ2-5; 11 nucleotides match TRBD2. V gave up 4 bases and J gave up 2 bases; unmatched junction bases: 3. Germline CDR1 reads DFQATT; CDR2 reads SNEGSKA (reference sequence). This CDR3 region has 14 residues.

This clonotype appeared a few times. The chain has TRBV18 and TRBJ2-7; 8 nucleotides match TRBD1. The germline CDR1 and CDR2 sequences are KGHSH and LQKENI. The CDR3 is 16 residues long. After removal of 3 bases from V and 1 base from J, the junction contained 8 bases not matched to a gene. CDR3 in amino acids: CASSPSDRGRSYEQYF. For the CDR3, the DNA is TGTGCCAGCTCACCCTCCGACAGGGGACGGTCCTACGAGCAGTACTTC.

Turning to this clonotype: No conserved phenylalanine or tryptophan ends this CDR3, so it is likely a read error. The chain links TRBV29-1 to TRBJ2-1, with TRBD2 as a possible D gene (5 bases). Germline V gene sequence: CDR1 SQVTM, CDR2 ANQGSEA. CDR3 length: 16 residues. The V end lost 1 base, the J end lost 5 bases, and 18 bases lay between the germline ends. The CDR3 nucleotides read TGCAGCGTTGAAGCCGGGGTTCTCGGGATCCACAATGAGCAGTTCTTA. It translates to CSVEAGVLGIHNEQFL.

This chain joins TRBV27 and TRBJ1-2, with D perhaps matching TRBD1 (6 bases). In germline, CDR1 is MNHEY, CDR2 SMNVEV (reference sequence). This CDR3 region has 11 residues. With 6 bases removed from V and 4 bases from J, the gap between germline ends came to 6 bases. The CDR3 loop reads CASRQGYGYTF. CDR3 sequence (DNA): TGTGCCAGCAGACAGGGCTATGGCTACACCTTC.

This clonotype has ten or more counts. The chain joins TRBV6-6 to TRBJ2-3; 16 bases are shared with TRBD2. CDR1 is MNHNY and CDR2 is SVGAGI in the germline V gene (reference sequence). Trimming took 5 bases from V and 2 from J; bases not matched to a gene: 13. This CDR3 contains 20 residues. The CDR3, as DNA: TGTGCCAGCAGTAGAACCCCAGGGACTAGCGGGGGGGGAAACACAGATACGCAGTATTTT. Encoded protein: CASSRTPGTSGGGNTDTQYF.

This clonotype was counted only a few times. Relative to the germline gene, one junction end is altered; a read error may explain this. The genes are TRBV7-7 and TRBJ2-5, with 7 bases that match TRBD1. From germline, CDR1 is SSHAT and CDR2 FNYEAQ (reference sequence). CDR3 length: 17 amino acids. CDR3 in DNA: TGTGCTAGCAGCCCTCTTACAGGGGCCCCGTACCAAGAGACCCAGTACTTC. It encodes CASSPLTGAPYQETQYF.

This clonotype occurred many times. V is TRBV12-3 or TRBV12-4 and J is TRBJ2-1; perhaps TRBD2 as D (6 bases). V lost 2 bases and J 1 base, leaving 12 bases between the germline ends. There are 16 residues in the CDR3. CDR3 protein: CASSLRGGVSYNEQFF. CDR3 nucleotides: TGTGCCAGCAGTTTAAGGGGCGGGGTATCCTACAATGAGCAGTTCTTC.

This clonotype showed up just a few times. The rearrangement links TRBV5-4 to TRBJ1-1; D call uncertain. The germline CDR1 and CDR2 sequences are SGHNT and YYREEE (reference sequence). Trimming cost V 2 bases and J 8 bases, with 10 bases left between them. There are 12 residues in the CDR3. The CDR3 loop reads CASSFGEVEAFF. The CDR3 DNA reads TGTGCCAGCAGCTTCGGTGAGGTGGAAGCTTTCTTT.

This clonotype was counted only a few times. CDR3 amino acids: CASSWGRPSRGANVLTF. As DNA, the CDR3 is TGTGCCAGCAGCTGGGGACGGCCAAGCAGGGGGGCCAACGTCCTGACTTTC. The chain has TRBV7-2 and TRBJ2-6; either TRBD1 or TRBD2 may fit D (5 bases each). Trimming stripped 4 bases from V and 4 bases from J, with 17 bases between. This CDR3 comprises 17 residues. In germline, CDR1 is SGHTA, CDR2 FQGNSA.

This clonotype has a handful of counts. The rearrangement links TRBV4-1 to TRBJ1-2; TRBD1 is a possible D gene (5 bases). The germline V gene encodes CDR1 MGHRA and CDR2 YSYEKL. The ends were cut back, 3 bases at V and 3 bases at J, with 17 bases in the middle. The CDR3 contains 16 residues. The CDR3 is CASSQAPGGSYYGYTF. The CDR3 nucleotides are TGCGCCAGCAGCCAGGCGCCTGGGGGGTCCTACTATGGCTACACCTTC.

The CDR3 DNA sequence: TGCGCCAGCAGCCCGATCGGTGGGGCCCTTAGCAATCAGCCCCAGCATTTT. Protein: CASSPIGGALSNQPQHF. The chain has TRBV4-1 and TRBJ1-5; tentatively, D is TRBD1 (5 bases). The CDR3 totals 17 residues. Deletions cut 4 bases from V and 0 bases from J, with 16 bases between. The germline V gene has CDR1 MGHRA and CDR2 YSYEKL.

J is TRBJ1-3 and V is TRBV20-1, with D possibly TRBD1 on 5 matching bases. The V and J ends lost 6 bases and 2 bases respectively, with 14 bases between them. Germline V gene data show CDR1 as DFQATT and CDR2 as SNEGSKA (reference sequence). This CDR3 spans 14 amino acids. DNA for the CDR3: TGCAGTGCCGCCGAGGGGCTTACTGGAAACACCATATATTTT. Encoded protein: CSAAEGLTGNTIYF.

This chain uses TRBV5-4 with TRBJ1-2; possibly TRBD1 for D (5 bases). V shed 5 bases and J shed 5 bases, with 13 bases lying between them. This CDR3 is 13 amino acids long. CDR1 and CDR2 (germline): SGHNT, YYREEE (reference sequence). CDR3 nucleotide sequence: TGTGCCAGCAGTTTCCAGGAGGGGTATGGCTACACCTTC. It is translated as CASSFQEGYGYTF.

This clonotype was counted ten times or more. The V and J genes are TRBV5-4 and TRBJ2-1; D remains ambiguous. Germline V CDR1 and CDR2: SGHNT, YYREEE (reference sequence). CDR3 length: 11 residues. Trimming took off 1 base at V and 8 bases at J, with 4 bases between the two ends. CDR3 region: CASSLTDEQFF. The CDR3 DNA reads TGTGCCAGCAGCTTGACGGATGAGCAGTTCTTC.

This rearrangement joins TRBV2 to TRBJ1-1, with TRBD1 matching 7 bases. Looked up from germline, CDR1 is SNHLY and CDR2 is FYNNEI. V lost 6 bases, J lost 6 bases, and 7 bases stayed unmatched. This CDR3 has 13 amino acids. The CDR3, as DNA: TGTGCCAGCAGCGACAGGGAGAGCTCTGAAGCTTTCTTT. Its translation: CASSDRESSEAFF.

About this clonotype itself: This may come from a read error, since a much larger clone is one base off. The missing conserved phenylalanine or tryptophan at the end of this CDR3 makes a read error likely. The J gene is TRBJ2-1, the V gene TRBV4-3; 9 positions match TRBD1. V shed 0 bases, J shed 9 bases, and the junction held 9 bases outside the gene matches. The CDR3 has 16 residues. From germline, CDR1 is LGHNA and CDR2 YSLEER. The CDR3 bases are TGCGCCAGCAGCCAAGATCCAGGACAGGGGTGGTTTGAGCAGTTCTAC. Amino acid sequence: CASSQDPGQGWFEQFY.

The chain uses TRBV10-3 and TRBJ2-5; TRBD2 aligns across 8 bases. The V gene end was trimmed by 3 bases and the J gene end by 2 bases; junction bases not matched to a gene: 5. This CDR3 is 15 amino acids long. Germline V gives CDR1 ENHRY, CDR2 SYGVKD. This CDR3 reads CAISDSGGVQETQYF. The CDR3 region has the DNA TGTGCCATCAGTGATTCCGGGGGGGTACAAGAGACCCAGTACTTC.

In this sample, this clonotype turned up many times. The chain has TRBV12-3 or TRBV12-4 and TRBJ2-1, with 11 bases matching TRBD2. V was pared by 3 bases and J by 8 bases, with 6 bases of the junction left unmatched. This CDR3 is 15 amino acids long. The CDR3 sequence is CASSLGVSGGDEQFF. CDR3 nucleotides: TGTGCCAGCAGTTTGGGGGTTAGCGGGGGGGATGAGCAGTTCTTC.

The V gene is TRBV7-2, the J gene TRBJ2-1; possible D gene TRBD2, 6 bases. Germline-derived CDR1 and CDR2 are SGHTA and FQGNSA. V was pared by 7 bases and J by 8 bases, with 21 bases between. The CDR3 is 15 amino acids. In nucleotides, the CDR3 is TGTGCCAGCATCCGTATAGCGGAGGCTGGGGATGAGCAGTTCTTC. Its translation: CASIRIAEAGDEQFF.

The genes are TRBV6-5 and TRBJ2-7; D ambiguous. This CDR3 has 11 residues. In germline, CDR1 is MNHEY, CDR2 SVGAGI. CDR3 sequence reads: CASSNSYEQYV. CDR3 DNA sequence: TGTGCCAGCAGTAACTCCTACGAGCAGTACGTC.

This chain uses TRBV7-2 with TRBJ2-3, with 9 bases matching TRBD2. There are 16 residues in the CDR3. V dropped 5 bases and J dropped 2; count of bases not matched to a gene: 8. The V gene's germline CDR1 is SGHTA and CDR2 FQGNSA. CDR3 in DNA: TGTGCCAGCAGCGAAGGGACTAGCCAGGTCACAGATACGCAGTATTTT. Encoded protein: CASSEGTSQVTDTQYF. Together with reference TRBV7-2 and TRBJ2-3, the CDR3 gives the full variable domain: GAGVSQSPSNKVTEKGKDVELRCDPISGHTALYWYRQSLGQGLEFLIYFQGNSAPDKSGLPSDRFSAERTGGSVSTLTIQRTQQEDSAVYLCASSEGTSQVTDTQYFGPGTRLTVL.

A single count supports this clonotype. The chain combines TRBV2 with TRBJ2-5; either TRBD1 or TRBD2 may supply D (6 bases each). V was trimmed by 8 bases and J by 2 bases, leaving 12 bases between them. CDR3 length equals 13 residues. Germline loops: CDR1 SNHLY, CDR2 FYNNEI. The CDR3 DNA is TGTGCCAGCGGGGAGGACAGACAAGAGACCCAGTACTTC. Amino acids: CASGEDRQETQYF.

This clonotype was recorded a few times. V gene TRBV15 combines with J gene TRBJ2-1; D gene unclear. The germline V and J ends were trimmed by 4 bases and 7 bases, with 17 bases remaining between them. The germline CDR1 and CDR2 sequences are LNHNV and YYDKDF (reference sequence). CDR3 length: 15 amino acids. CDR3: CATSITRLGLNEQFF. Written as DNA, the CDR3 is TGTGCCACCAGCATCACGAGACTGGGGTTGAATGAGCAGTTCTTC.

The chain is built from TRBV5-1 and TRBJ1-4; D is unclear. Looked up from germline, CDR1 is SGHRS and CDR2 is YFSETQ. Trimming pared 1 base from V and 0 bases from J, leaving 7 bases between. The CDR3 covers 15 residues. CDR3 nucleotide sequence: TGCGCCAGCAGCTTGCCGGATCCAACTAATGAAAAACTGTTTTTT. It codes for CASSLPDPTNEKLFF.

This clonotype was detected a few times. The chain has TRBV5-1 and TRBJ2-7; a weak D match, TRBD2 (7 bases). The germline V gene encodes CDR1 SGHRS and CDR2 YFSETQ. The CDR3 is 14 residues long. V lost 5 bases, J lost 6 bases, and 18 bases lay in between. DNA of the CDR3: TGCGCCAGCAGTTGGGGGGGGGCCCAAAGCGAGCAGTACGTC. It yields the protein CASSWGGAQSEQYV.

This clonotype was seen a few times. The chain combines TRBV5-1 with TRBJ2-1; tentative D call: TRBD2 (5 bases). Trimming cost V 6 bases and J 5 bases, with 15 bases left between them. Per the germline V gene, CDR1 is SGHRS and CDR2 is YFSETQ. The CDR3 is 14 amino acids. The CDR3 is CASKFWTGNNEQFF. CDR3 coding DNA: TGCGCCAGCAAATTCTGGACGGGAAACAATGAGCAGTTCTTC.

In this sample, this clonotype turned up a few times. V is TRBV20-1 and J is TRBJ1-1; 11 bases are a match to TRBD1. After removal of 3 bases from V and 4 bases from J, the junction contained 1 base not matched to a gene. This CDR3 region has 13 residues. Germline V gene lookup returns CDR1 DFQATT and CDR2 SNEGSKA (reference sequence). CDR3 in amino acids: CSARGQGGTEAFF. Written as DNA, the CDR3 is TGCAGTGCTAGGGGACAGGGGGGCACTGAAGCTTTCTTT.

This clonotype was counted many times. The chain is built from TRBV28 and TRBJ1-6, with 8 nucleotides matching TRBD1. Losses at the gene ends were 5 bases for V and 7 bases for J; bases not matched to a gene: 7. The CDR3 length is 15 residues. Per the germline V gene, CDR1 is MDHEN and CDR2 is SYDVKM. For the CDR3, the DNA is TGTGCCAGCAGTCGGGGGGGGACAGGCAATTCACCCCTCCACTTT. Its protein is CASSRGGTGNSPLHF.

Ten or more counts support this clonotype. The genes are TRBV7-2 and TRBJ2-3, with 8 bases that match TRBD1. The junction had 13 bases not matched to a gene; V was cut back by 5 bases and J by 9 bases. The germline gives CDR1 SGHTA, CDR2 FQGNSA. CDR3 size: 15 residues. In DNA form, the CDR3 reads TGTGCCAGCAGCCCTAGTAGCGGACAGGGCTCGACGCAGTATTTT. It codes for CASSPSSGQGSTQYF.